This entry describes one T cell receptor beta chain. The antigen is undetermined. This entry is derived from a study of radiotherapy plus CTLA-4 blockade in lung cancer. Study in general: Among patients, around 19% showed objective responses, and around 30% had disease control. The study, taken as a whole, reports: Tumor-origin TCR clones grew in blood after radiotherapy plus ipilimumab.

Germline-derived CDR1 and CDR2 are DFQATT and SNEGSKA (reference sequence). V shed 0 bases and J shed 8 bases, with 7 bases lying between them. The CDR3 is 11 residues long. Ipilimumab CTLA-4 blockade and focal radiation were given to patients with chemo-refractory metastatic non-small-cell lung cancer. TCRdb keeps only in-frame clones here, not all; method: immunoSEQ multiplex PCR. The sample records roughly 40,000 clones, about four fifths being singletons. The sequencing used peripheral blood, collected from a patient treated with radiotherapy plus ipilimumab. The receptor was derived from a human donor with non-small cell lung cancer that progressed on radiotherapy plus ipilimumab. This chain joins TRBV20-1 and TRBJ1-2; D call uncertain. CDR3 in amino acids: CSARDPLGYTF. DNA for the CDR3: TGCAGTGCTAGAGATCCCCTCGGCTACACCTTC.